The rows below give T cell receptor beta chains drawn from one sample of a study of cytomegalovirus exposure and HLA in healthy donors. Clones were sequenced by immunoSEQ multiplex PCR, and TCRdb holds only the in-frame ones, with some missing. The sample holds about 140,000 clones, about three quarters seen once. The specimen sequenced was PBMCs. Receptors were obtained from a female donor in good health and CMV-seronegative. The CDR3 runs from the conserved cysteine through the conserved F or W. D genes are given only for firm matches. Size is omitted from some rows. Given values are once, few, many or a class for expanded clones.

J gene | D gene | V gene | clone size | CDR3 protein | CDR3 DNA
TRBJ1-1 | - | TRBV18 | few | CASSLWVREGEAFF | TGTGCCAGCTCACTCTGGGTACGAGAGGGAGAAGCTTTCTTT
TRBJ1-5 | TRBD1 | TRBV28 | once | CASSAETGLSNQPQHF | TGTGCCAGCAGTGCCGAGACAGGGCTCAGCAATCAGCCCCAGCATTTT
TRBJ2-7 | TRBD1 | TRBV18 | - | CASSPPNGAGGEYEQYF | TGTGCCAGCTCACCACCGAACGGAGCAGGGGGCGAGTACGAGCAGTACTTC
TRBJ1-2 | - | TRBV21-1 | - | CASSKPGPYGYTF | TGTGCCAGCAGCAAGCCAGGCCCCTATGGCTACACCTTC
TRBJ2-3 | - | TRBV9 | - | CASSVGGAGVIRYTQYF | TGTGCCAGCAGCGTAGGCGGAGCCGGGGTGATTAGGTATACGCAGTATTTT
TRBJ1-1 | - | TRBV1 | - | CTSSQGESGAFF | TGCACCAGCAGCCAAGGAGAGAGCGGAGCTTTCTTT
TRBJ2-1 | TRBD2 | TRBV7-2 | - | CASSSGTRGGNEQFF | TGTGCCAGCAGCTCCGGGACCCGGGGGGGTAATGAGCAGTTCTTC
TRBJ1-1 | - | TRBV7-9 | - | CSSSYPVNMNTEAFF | TGTTCCAGCAGCTACCCAGTCAACATGAACACTGAAGCTTTCTTT
TRBJ2-1 | TRBD1 | TRBV6-1 | - | CASSILGTVDEQFF | TGTGCCAGCAGCATACTCGGGACAGTGGATGAGCAGTTCTTC
TRBJ2-1 | TRBD2 | TRBV7-3 | - | CASSSGTSGNEQFF | TGTGCCAGCAGCTCAGGGACTAGCGGGAATGAGCAGTTCTTC
TRBJ2-7 | - | TRBV5-4 | - | CASSLAFTYEQYF | TGTGCCAGCAGCTTGGCCTTTACCTACGAGCAGTACTTC
TRBJ1-2 | - | TRBV11-1 | once | CASSTRDFGYGYTF | TGTGCCAGCAGCACCCGGGACTTCGGCTATGGCTACACCTTC
TRBJ1-3 | - | TRBV20-1 | - | CSTRRGNTIYF | TGCAGTACGCGCCGGGGAAACACCATATATTTT
TRBJ2-3 | TRBD1 | TRBV4-2 | - | CASSPLQGAMDTQYF | TGTGCCAGCAGCCCTTTACAGGGGGCCATGGATACGCAGTATTTT
TRBJ2-2 | TRBD1 | TRBV10-1 | - | CASTEPGQGGTGELFF | TGCGCCAGCACCGAACCGGGACAGGGAGGCACCGGGGAGCTGTTTTTT
TRBJ1-2 | TRBD1 | TRBV5-1 | - | CASSLAAGQDYGYTF | TGCGCCAGCAGCTTGGCCGCGGGACAGGACTATGGCTACACCTTC
TRBJ2-3 | TRBD1 | TRBV13 | - | CASSRDREEGDTQYF | TGTGCCAGCAGCCGGGACAGGGAAGAGGGAGATACGCAGTATTTT
TRBJ1-5 | - | TRBV29-1 | - | CSVGGSSQPQHF | TGCAGCGTTGGGGGCAGTTCTCAGCCCCAGCATTTT
TRBJ2-5 | TRBD2 | TRBV5-4 | - | CASSPPGGGTFQETQYF | TGTGCCAGCAGCCCCCCCGGGGGAGGGACTTTCCAAGAGACCCAGTACTTC
TRBJ2-2 | - | TRBV5-8 | - | CASSLGRVRTGELFF | TGTGCCAGCAGCTTGGGGAGGGTGCGCACCGGGGAGCTGTTTTTT
TRBJ1-2 | - | TRBV6-5 | once | CASSYSIQGGYGYTF | TGTGCCAGCAGTTACTCGATTCAGGGCGGCTATGGCTACACCTTC
TRBJ1-4 | TRBD1 | TRBV19 | - | CASSPRTDRGSQEKLFF | TGTGCCAGTAGTCCTCGGACAGACAGGGGAAGTCAAGAAAAACTGTTTTTT
TRBJ1-6 | TRBD1 | TRBV2 | - | CASSGTGTSPLHF | TGTGCCAGCAGTGGGACAGGGACTTCACCCCTCCACTTT
TRBJ1-5 | - | TRBV2 | few | CASRETSDSNQPQHF | TGTGCCAGCAGAGAAACCAGCGATAGCAATCAGCCCCAGCATTTT
TRBJ2-1 | - | TRBV2 | - | CASSEDLAGLYNEQFF | TGTGCCAGCAGTGAAGACCTGGCGGGGCTCTACAATGAGCAGTTCTTC
TRBJ2-6 | - | TRBV6-4 | - | CASSPRTATFSGANVLTF | TGTGCCAGCAGTCCCAGGACAGCAACATTCTCTGGGGCCAACGTCCTGACTTTC
TRBJ2-2 | TRBD2 | TRBV5-1 | - | CASSQGTSGTSNTGELFF | TGCGCCAGCAGCCAGGGGACTAGCGGAACCTCGAACACCGGGGAGCTGTTTTTT
TRBJ1-5 | TRBD1 | TRBV9 | - | CASSPGRGRGQPQHF | TGTGCCAGCAGCCCCGGTAGGGGGCGCGGTCAGCCCCAGCATTTT
TRBJ1-2 | TRBD1 | TRBV15 | once | CATSLGEIQGYGYTF | TGTGCCACCAGCCTAGGGGAGATACAGGGGTATGGCTACACCTTC
TRBJ1-2 | TRBD1 | TRBV6-1 | - | CASSELPSAGGGYTF | TGTGCCAGCAGTGAGTTACCAAGCGCAGGGGGTGGCTACACCTTC
TRBJ2-5 | TRBD2 | TRBV20-1 | - | CSGTSGETQYF | TGCAGTGGGACTAGCGGGGAGACCCAGTACTTC
TRBJ1-1 | TRBD1 | TRBV5-1 | - | CASQGGWGQPNTEAFF | TGCGCCAGCCAGGGTGGGTGGGGACAGCCGAACACTGAAGCTTTCTTT
TRBJ2-4 | TRBD1 | TRBV30 | - | CAWSGQGNIQYF | TGTGCCTGGAGCGGACAGGGAAACATTCAGTACTTC
TRBJ2-5 | TRBD2 | TRBV5-1 | - | CASSRTGREVETQYF | TGCGCCAGCAGCCGGACGGGACGGGAGGTGGAGACCCAGTACTTC
TRBJ1-2 | - | TRBV14 | - | CASSQRTTLFYGYTF | TGTGCCAGCAGCCAACGCACAACCTTATTCTATGGCTACACCTTC
TRBJ2-1 | TRBD1 | TRBV30 | once | CAWSDRVNEQFF | TGTGCCTGGAGCGACAGGGTTAATGAGCAGTTCTTC
TRBJ1-2 | TRBD1 | TRBV5-8 | - | CASSLGGTGGARGGYTF | TGTGCCAGCAGCTTGGGAGGGACAGGGGGCGCGAGAGGCGGCTACACCTTC
TRBJ1-1 | - | TRBV6-5 | once | CASSTTGREAFF | TGTGCCAGCAGTACCACAGGCCGTGAAGCTTTCTTT
TRBJ1-5 | - | TRBV28 | - | CASSWQDSVWPQHF | TGTGCCAGCAGTTGGCAGGACAGTGTATGGCCCCAGCATTTT
TRBJ2-6 | TRBD1 | TRBV10-3 | - | CAIKPGQGFGANVLTF | TGTGCCATCAAACCGGGACAGGGCTTCGGGGCCAACGTCCTGACTTTC
TRBJ2-7 | - | TRBV6-5 | - | CASRTQGIYEQYF | TGTGCCAGCAGAACTCAGGGGATTTACGAGCAGTACTTC
TRBJ2-5 | - | TRBV27 | many | CASSLAGEKTQYF | TGTGCCAGCAGTTTGGCAGGGGAGAAGACCCAGTACTTC
TRBJ2-7 | - | TRBV14 | once | CASSQGFGFTYEQYF | TGTGCCAGCAGCCAAGGTTTCGGGTTCACCTACGAGCAGTACTTC
TRBJ1-2 | - | TRBV19 | - | CASSRASGLSGYGYTF | TGTGCCAGTAGTAGAGCCTCAGGGTTGTCGGGCTATGGCTACACCTTC
TRBJ2-5 | TRBD2 | TRBV6-5 | few | CASRQGTSRETQYF | TGTGCCAGCAGGCAAGGGACTAGCAGGGAGACCCAGTACTTC
TRBJ2-5 | - | TRBV11-2 | - | CASSPHRDAETQYF | TGTGCCAGCAGCCCCCACAGGGATGCGGAGACCCAGTACTTC
TRBJ1-5 | TRBD1 | TRBV6-1 | - | CASSVGQYSNQPQHF | TGTGCCAGCAGTGTGGGACAGTATAGCAATCAGCCCCAGCATTTT
TRBJ2-5 | TRBD1 | TRBV18 | - | CASSPEQGVYQETQYF | TGTGCCAGCTCACCGGAACAGGGGGTGTACCAAGAGACCCAGTACTTC
TRBJ2-2 | - | TRBV5-1 | once | CATTPPANTGELFF | TGCGCCACCACACCACCAGCGAACACCGGGGAGCTGTTTTTT
TRBJ1-4 | - | TRBV19 | - | CASSIEVELFF | TGTGCCAGTAGTATCGAGGTAGAACTGTTTTTT
TRBJ1-2 | TRBD1 | TRBV6-4 | once | CASDDRGGYGYTF | TGTGCCAGCGACGACAGGGGAGGCTATGGCTACACCTTC
TRBJ2-5 | - | TRBV10-1 | - | CASSDQGGGETQYF | TGCGCCAGCAGTGACCAGGGCGGAGGGGAGACCCAGTACTTC